Following are 32 T cell receptor beta chains from one sample sequenced in a study of T cells after posttransplantation cyclophosphamide. Busulfan-fludarabine conditioning, marrow transplant, and cyclophosphamide on days +3 and +4 were administered. TCRdb's table, derived via immunoSEQ multiplex PCR, lists solely in-frame clones and lacks some. The sample has fewer than 45,000 clones; roughly 78% are singletons. The material sequenced was CD4+ T cells sorted from blood, taken around 2,000 days after a stem cell transplant with posttransplant cyclophosphamide. Source of these receptors: a female patient aged 40-50 years who received an allogeneic stem cell transplant from a related donor, was CMV-positive, and had no GVHD. Some of the T cells might come from the graft donor.

The chain carries TRBV10-3 and TRBJ2-3; 8 nucleotides line up with TRBD2. Germline V gene sequence: CDR1 ENHRY, CDR2 SYGVKD. Trimming cost V 0 bases and J 1 base; bases outside gene matches: 3. The CDR3 spans 16 residues. The CDR3 is CAISESSGGGTDTQYF. The CDR3 DNA is TGTGCCATCAGTGAGTCCTCGGGGGGGGGCACAGATACGCAGTATTTT.

A remark on this clone: Additional DNA sequences in this sample encode the identical CDR3. The CDR3 sequence is CASSYSYRDYGYTF. CDR3 DNA sequence: TGTGCCAGCAGTTACTCTTACAGGGACTATGGCTACACCTTC. This chain joins TRBV6-5 and TRBJ1-2, with a tentative D call TRBD1 (6 bases). Trimming cost V 0 bases and J 3 bases, with 8 bases left between them. The CDR3 totals 14 residues. The germline V gene has CDR1 MNHEY and CDR2 SVGAGI.

J is TRBJ2-7 and V is TRBV19; D perhaps matches TRBD2 (5 bases). Per germline, CDR1 LNHDA and CDR2 SQIVND (reference sequence). The CDR3 spans 12 residues. The V end was cut by 9 bases, the J end by 1 base, with 10 bases between. This CDR3 reads CARDSESYEQYF. CDR3 nucleotides: TGTGCCAGGGACTCCGAATCCTACGAGCAGTACTTC.

The chain combines TRBV6-6 with TRBJ1-6; 8 bases align to TRBD1. V lost 4 bases to trimming and J lost 10 bases; unmatched junction nucleotides: 9. Germline CDR1 and CDR2: MNHNY and SVGAGI (reference sequence). The CDR3 is made up of 15 amino acids. The CDR3 reads CASSSRGQVNSPLHF. The CDR3 bases are TGTGCCAGCAGTTCTAGGGGACAGGTTAACTCACCCCTCCACTTT.

This rearrangement joins TRBV7-2 to TRBJ2-3; 12 bases agree with TRBD2. Germline V lookup: CDR1 SGHTA, CDR2 FQGNSA. The V gene end was trimmed by 3 bases and the J gene end by 5 bases; junction bases not matched to a gene: 6. The CDR3 contains 16 residues. CDR3 sequence (DNA): TGTGCCAGCAGCTTTCCTAGCGGGGGGGGCGGAGATACGCAGTATTTT. This gives the protein CASSFPSGGGGDTQYF.

V usage is TRBV9 and J usage is TRBJ2-5, with 7 bases fitting TRBD2. This CDR3 is 15 amino acids long. V was pared by 0 bases and J by 5 bases, with 7 bases of the junction left unmatched. CDR1 is SGDLS and CDR2 is YYNGEE in the germline V gene. CDR3 bases: TGTGCCAGCAGCGTAGGACTAGCCCCTGGGGAGACCCAGTACTTC. Protein: CASSVGLAPGETQYF.

The chain carries TRBV5-4 and TRBJ2-7, with a weak D call TRBD2 (6 bases). The V end lost 4 bases, the J end lost 7 bases, and 15 bases lay between the germline ends. Germline CDR1 is SGHNT and CDR2 is YYREEE (reference sequence). CDR3 length: 13 amino acids. This chain's CDR3 is CASSTDGGVEQYF. The CDR3, as DNA: TGTGCCAGCAGCACAGACGGGGGAGTTGAGCAGTACTTC.

This clone turned up a few times. The gene calls are TRBV19 and TRBJ1-2; 7 bases are a match to TRBD1. The germline CDR1 and CDR2 sequences are LNHDA and SQIVND (reference sequence). The CDR3 is 14 amino acids. J gave up 4 bases and V 6 bases, and 8 bases lay outside the gene matches. The CDR3 DNA sequence: TGTGCCAGTAGAGGACAGGCCAAGGCCTATGGCTACACCTTC. Its protein product is CASRGQAKAYGYTF.

This clone was seen more than once but under ten times. This chain connects TRBV6-5 to TRBJ2-7; TRBD2 aligns across 9 bases. V lost 5 bases, J lost 6 bases, and 5 bases stayed unmatched. The CDR3 extends over 13 amino acids. In germline, CDR1 is MNHEY, CDR2 SVGAGI. The CDR3 region has the DNA TGTGCCAGCAGTGGGACTAGCTGGAGCGAGCAGTACTTC. Its protein is CASSGTSWSEQYF.

This clone was observed a few times. The chain employs TRBV10-1 and TRBJ2-7; D is unresolved. The CDR3 spans 16 residues. The germline gives CDR1 WNHNN, CDR2 SYGVQD (reference sequence). CDR3: CAAPPASLGKSYEQYF. The CDR3 DNA is TGCGCGGCCCCCCCCGCATCGCTAGGTAAATCCTACGAGCAGTACTTC.

V gene TRBV9 combines with J gene TRBJ2-2; 9 nucleotides match TRBD2. The CDR3 runs to 14 residues. Germline loops: CDR1 SGDLS, CDR2 YYNGEE. Germline trimming cut 3 bases from V and 6 bases from J; bases unmatched to any gene: 3. The CDR3 loop reads CASSARTSAGELFF. CDR3 coding DNA: TGTGCCAGCAGCGCCCGGACTAGCGCCGGGGAGCTGTTTTTT.

The chain links TRBV29-1 to TRBJ2-2; D call uncertain. The V end lost 6 bases, the J end lost 3 bases, and 8 bases lay between the germline ends. The germline V gene encodes CDR1 SQVTM and CDR2 ANQGSEA. This CDR3 has 12 residues. This chain's CDR3 is CSVITHTGELFF. In DNA form, the CDR3 reads TGCAGCGTGATTACTCACACCGGGGAGCTGTTTTTT.

The chain carries TRBV6-4 and TRBJ1-2; D ambiguous. CDR1 MRHNA and CDR2 SNTAGT come from the germline V gene. The CDR3 loop spans 13 amino acids. V was cut by 3 bases and J by 8 bases, with 13 bases left in between. The CDR3 nucleotides read TGTGCCAGCAGTGAAGAGGGCCTTGGAGGCTACACCTTC. This translates into CASSEEGLGGYTF.

The chain recombines TRBV2 with TRBJ2-7; TRBD2 aligns across 13 bases. J gave up 0 bases and V 8 bases, and 19 bases lay outside the gene matches. The CDR3 covers 20 residues. Germline-derived CDR1 and CDR2 are SNHLY and FYNNEI. Written as DNA, the CDR3 is TGTGCCAGCGAAGGACAGCGCCCCGGGACTAGCGGGGTCTACTCCTACGAGCAGTACTTC. It encodes CASEGQRPGTSGVYSYEQYF. Together with reference TRBV2 and TRBJ2-7, the CDR3 gives the full variable domain: EPEVTQTPSHQVTQMGQEVILRCVPISNHLYFYWYRQILGQKVEFLVSFYNNEISEKSEIFDDQFSVERPDGSNFTLKIRSTKLEDSAMYFCASEGQRPGTSGVYSYEQYFGPGTRLTVT.

This clone has more than one count but fewer than ten. The DNA of the CDR3 is TGTGCCAGTAGCCTTAGACTAGCGGGGGACACAGATACGCAGTATTTT. This codes for CASSLRLAGDTDTQYF. The chain links TRBV19 to TRBJ2-3, with TRBD2 identical over 12 bases. This CDR3 contains 16 residues. Germline CDR1 and CDR2: LNHDA and SQIVND (reference sequence). V was pared by 6 bases and J by 2 bases, with 6 bases of the junction left unmatched.

The V call is TRBV6-6, the J call TRBJ2-2; D is uncertain. The germline V gene encodes CDR1 MNHNY and CDR2 SVGAGI (reference sequence). The CDR3 length is 14 residues. The V gene lost 6 bases and the J gene lost 2 bases, with 10 bases spanning the gap. CDR3 residues: CASRQSTNTGELFF. Written as DNA, the CDR3 is TGTGCCAGCAGACAGAGCACAAACACCGGGGAGCTGTTTTTT.

V and J are TRBV6-4 and TRBJ1-1; D gene uncertain. The CDR3 is 15 residues long. Per the germline V gene, CDR1 is MRHNA and CDR2 is SNTAGT. Trimming took 4 bases from V and 1 from J, leaving 13 bases between them. CDR3 in amino acids: CASSVDSLGNTEAFF. In nucleotides, the CDR3 is TGTGCCAGCAGTGTTGACTCCCTGGGGAACACTGAAGCTTTCTTT.

This chain joins TRBV19 and TRBJ2-2, with 10 bases matching TRBD1. V was pared by 3 bases and J by 0 bases, with 4 bases of the junction left unmatched. Germline V gives CDR1 LNHDA, CDR2 SQIVND (reference sequence). The CDR3 contains 17 residues. Here the CDR3 reads CASSMVGTGANTGELFF. The CDR3 DNA sequence: TGTGCCAGTAGTATGGTAGGGACAGGGGCGAACACCGGGGAGCTGTTTTTT.

The CDR3 region has the DNA TGTGCCAGCAGCTTAGCGGCGGGGGTCGGTGAAAAACTGTTTTTT. Its translation is CASSLAAGVGEKLFF. This chain links TRBV7-9 with TRBJ1-4; weak D call: TRBD1 (5 bases). The V and J ends lost 0 bases and 7 bases respectively, with 12 bases between them. Germline V gene lookup returns CDR1 SEHNR and CDR2 FQNEAQ (reference sequence). CDR3 size: 15 residues.

This chain uses TRBV7-8 with TRBJ1-1; TRBD1 matches at 7 bases. Trimming removed 8 bases from V and 1 base from J; junction bases left unmatched: 7. Germline V gene lookup returns CDR1 SGHVS and CDR2 FQNEAQ. This CDR3 spans 14 amino acids. CDR3 in amino acids: CASHRGGANTEAFF. The DNA of the CDR3 is TGTGCCAGCCACCGAGGGGGCGCGAACACTGAAGCTTTCTTT.

The chain has TRBV6-6 and TRBJ1-4, with 9 bases fitting TRBD1. Losses at the gene ends were 6 bases for V and 6 bases for J; bases not matched to a gene: 5. The length of the CDR3 is 14 residues. Looked up from germline, CDR1 is MNHNY and CDR2 is SVGAGI (reference sequence). The CDR3 nucleotides are TGTGCCAGCAGCCGACAGGGGGTATATGAAAAACTGTTTTTT. This sequence encodes CASSRQGVYEKLFF.

This clone was observed a few times. The chain is built from TRBV5-1 and TRBJ2-1; a weak D match, TRBD2 (5 bases). Germline values: CDR1 SGHRS, CDR2 YFSETQ. This CDR3 has 14 amino acids. Trimming stripped 7 bases from V and 0 bases from J, with 11 bases between. CDR3 bases: TGCGCCAGCGGATTCCGGGACTCCTACAATGAGCAGTTCTTC. Translated, it gives CASGFRDSYNEQFF.

This chain links TRBV5-4 with TRBJ2-2; D ambiguous. Germline CDR1 is SGHNT and CDR2 is YYREEE (reference sequence). Trimming left V 0 bases short and J 1 base short, with 7 bases between. The CDR3 contains 15 residues. This CDR3 reads CASSLGAGNTGELFF. CDR3 bases: TGTGCCAGCAGCTTGGGTGCAGGGAACACCGGGGAGCTGTTTTTT.

The V gene is TRBV5-8, the J gene TRBJ2-3; tentative D call: TRBD2 (6 bases). The germline V gene encodes CDR1 SGHTS and CDR2 YDEGEE. CDR3 length equals 16 residues. V shed 4 bases and J shed 1 base, with 16 bases lying between them. The CDR3 DNA is TGTGCCAGCAGCCGGGACTCCGGTTGGGGCACAGATACGCAGTATTTT. This sequence encodes CASSRDSGWGTDTQYF.

This chain links TRBV18 with TRBJ2-1, with TRBD2 matching 9 bases. The trim removed 6 bases at V and 8 bases at J, leaving 17 bases unmatched. The CDR3 is 17 residues long. Germline values: CDR1 KGHSH, CDR2 LQKENI. The CDR3 is CASSPRGRGGFIYEQFF. The CDR3 coding sequence is TGTGCCAGCTCCCCCCGCGGGCGGGGGGGATTTATCTATGAGCAGTTCTTC.

This clone has just one count. Here the CDR3 DNA reads TGTGCCAGCAGTTCCCCAGGGGACCGCGTCTATGGCTACACCTTC. Translating it yields CASSSPGDRVYGYTF. The chain recombines TRBV27 with TRBJ1-2; possible D gene TRBD1, 6 bases. V lost 4 bases and J 4 bases, leaving 16 bases between the germline ends. The CDR3 covers 15 residues. Germline V gives CDR1 MNHEY, CDR2 SMNVEV (reference sequence).

V is TRBV6-5 and J is TRBJ1-3; the D is unclear. V lost 0 bases to trimming and J lost 0 bases, with 9 bases between them. The germline V gene encodes CDR1 MNHEY and CDR2 SVGAGI. The CDR3 length is 16 residues. The DNA for the CDR3 is TGTGCCAGCAGTTACTCGAGGGCCAGCTCTGGAAACACCATATATTTT. This translates into CASSYSRASSGNTIYF.

The chain is built from TRBV19 and TRBJ1-1, with D unresolved. Germline loops: CDR1 LNHDA, CDR2 SQIVND (reference sequence). The CDR3 covers 14 residues. With 10 bases removed from V and 4 bases from J, the gap between germline ends came to 19 bases. The CDR3 here is CATSNRGGSTEAFF. CDR3 DNA: TGTGCCACAAGTAACCGGGGAGGGAGCACTGAAGCTTTCTTT.

This chain joins TRBV15 and TRBJ2-6, with D perhaps TRBD1 (7 bases). This CDR3 has 17 amino acids. Looked up from germline, CDR1 is LNHNV and CDR2 is YYDKDF (reference sequence). Trimming removed 5 bases from V and 1 base from J, with 15 bases in between. CDR3 sequence: CATSRGRGRSGANVLTF. CDR3 in DNA: TGTGCCACCAGCCGGGGCAGGGGGAGGTCTGGGGCCAACGTCCTGACTTTC.

This chain connects TRBV14 to TRBJ1-2; 7 bases align to TRBD1. Germline V gives CDR1 SGHDN, CDR2 FVKESK. This CDR3 is built from 14 residues. J was trimmed by 4 bases and V by 1 base; bases with no gene match: 3. The CDR3 bases are TGTGCCAGCAGCCAAGGGGCAGGGGGCTATGGCTACACCTTC. Translating gives CASSQGAGGYGYTF.

Relative to its sample, this clone is medium-sized (0.01 to 0.1%). CDR3 nucleotide sequence: TGTGCCAGCAGCTTGGGTCCGGGGGATTCACCCCTCCACTTT. It encodes CASSLGPGDSPLHF. The gene calls are TRBV5-4 and TRBJ1-6; possible D gene TRBD1, 5 bases. The CDR3 totals 14 residues. V lost 0 bases, J lost 8 bases, and 9 bases lay in between. The V gene's germline CDR1 is SGHNT and CDR2 YYREEE (reference sequence).

This chain joins TRBV7-2 and TRBJ2-1, with D maybe TRBD2 (7 bases). This CDR3 has 17 residues. Trimming left V 2 bases short and J 5 bases short, with 19 bases between. CDR1 is SGHTA and CDR2 is FQGNSA in the germline V gene. CDR3 loop: CASSLIGGGASHNEQFF. In DNA, the CDR3 is TGTGCCAGCAGCTTAATTGGTGGGGGGGCATCCCACAATGAGCAGTTCTTC.